This TCR beta chain was retrieved from a study of tumor and adjacent non-tumor tissue in lung cancer. Looking at the study overall: The patients, about nine men and 5 women, were roughly 30 to 80 with stage I to III disease.

General study points: Normal lung showed higher cumulative top 100 clone frequency than tumor.

This sample's RNA came from whole unsorted tissue. Three rounds of nested PCR, following a modified ARM-PCR protocol, produced the TCRbeta library. TCRdb reprocessed the multiplex PCR reads with MiXCR, giving one entry per CDR3 protein. The sample shows about 90,000 distinct CDR3 sequences, about three fifths of them seen only once. Remarks on this clonotype: Its antigen is unidentified. A much larger clone differs by one base, so this may be a read error.

CDR3 length: 16 residues. Trimming cost V 7 bases and J 0 bases, with 16 bases left between them. Germline V gene lookup returns CDR1 MNHNS and CDR2 SASEGT. The sample was lung tumor tissue. This clonotype was obtained from a man between 70 and 80 years old with non-small cell lung cancer. V and J are TRBV6-1 and TRBJ2-1; TRBD2 is a possible D gene (6 bases). The DNA of the CDR3 is TGTGCCAGCAAGTCGTACGCGGGAAGCTCCTACAATGAGCAGTTCTTC. Its translation: CASKSYAGSSYNEQFF.